Sequencing of this T cell receptor (beta chain) was carried out in a study of OX40 agonist ivuxolimab in advanced cancers. About the investigation overall: Ivuxolimab was a fully human IgG2 agonistic monoclonal antibody targeting the costimulatory receptor OX40 (CD134). Intravenous ivuxolimab was administered to patients every 2 weeks at six dose levels: 0.01, 0.1, 0.3, 1.5, 3 and 10 mg/kg. Among the roughly 50 dose-escalation patients, some 20 had hepatocellular carcinoma, roughly 15 melanoma, 9 renal cell carcinoma and 9 head and neck cancer. In the dose-escalation cohort, approximately 83% of patients were male, and the mean age was approximately 60 years with a range of roughly 23 to 79. Patients were allowed to have had prior anti-PD-1, anti-PD-L1 or anti-CTLA-4 therapy, and around 43% of the dose-escalation patients had been treated with checkpoint inhibitors. Partial responses occurred in three dose-escalation patients, of whom one had hepatocellular carcinoma and two had cutaneous melanoma. The point of sequencing TCRbeta in the periphery was to test whether ivuxolimab changed TCR sequence diversity and drove clonal T-cell expansion. The monotherapy dose-escalation portion (N ≈ 52 patients) of the phase I ivuxolimab trial is reported in the paper. The research as a whole found: Low levels of normalized T-cell clonal expansion were also seen in some patients who did not respond. Antigen specificity was not determined for the clonally expanded peripheral T cells. At doses from 0.1 to 3.0 mg/kg, clonal expansion was seen in both CD4+ and CD8+ blood T cells between baseline and week 6. In partial responders in the 0.1-3.0 mg/kg groups, normalized peripheral clonal expansion was found to be among the lowest, especially among CD8+ T cells. After ivuxolimab, more expanded clones were found on average in CD8+ T cells than in CD4+ T cells.

Genomic DNA was isolated from the sorted cells so that the TCRbeta CDR3 region could be sequenced. The immunoSEQ Assay was used to sequence the TCRbeta CDR3 regions. Imported from immuneACCESS, the table was reduced by TCRdb to in-frame sequences with V and J called. These copies leave out some clones; in studies compared against another copy, an unresolved V gene accounts for under half, and the cause of the remainder is not known. The sample table lists approximately 68,000 clones, more than 80% of them with a count of one. Clones ranked in the top ten supply about 0.94% of the sample. The germline V and J ends show losses of 1 base and 1 base respectively, and no gene match explains 5 bases of the junction. As encoded in the germline V gene, CDR1 is SQVTM while CDR2 is ANQGSEA. The CDR3 contains 16 residues, cysteine and phenylalanine counted. CDR3 DNA only is kept here, 48 bases in frame from base 1.

The trial excluded patients who had a history of autoimmune disease or were on systemic immunosuppression. Peripheral blood for TCR sequencing was drawn from every dose cohort at baseline, at cycle 4 day 1 and at cycle 7 day 1. The samples were taken from a phase I, first-in-human, multicenter, open-label dose-escalation trial of ivuxolimab. Adults with locally advanced or metastatic melanoma, renal cell, hepatocellular, or head and neck squamous cell carcinoma were enrolled in the trial. Before TCR sequencing, CD4+ T cells and CD8+ T cells were sorted from peripheral blood as separate populations. Points on this clone: No antigen is known for it. Per-base quality was not reported, and no clone a single base away is much larger than it.

The chain joins TRBV29-1 to TRBJ2-1, with 9 middle bases fitting TRBD1. This receptor was identified in an adult with an advanced solid tumor such as melanoma, head and neck, liver or kidney cancer. This specimen consisted of CD4+ or CD8+ T cells sorted from blood, obtained in a trial of the OX40 agonist ivuxolimab. The nucleotides are TGCAGCGTTGAAGTAAGGGGACAGGGATCCTACAATGAGCAGTTCTTC. Its protein product is CSVEVRGQGSYNEQFF.